This T cell receptor (beta chain) emerged from a study of control samples from healthy donors and cancer patients. The table lists this clone with a count of one. The assay was immunoSEQ multiplex PCR, and TCRdb's table has in-frame clones only and misses some. The sample lists about 55,000 clones; approximately 94% were seen once. The specimen was blood. This sequence was found in a woman aged 18-30 years in good health.

The CDR3 coding sequence is TGTGCCAGTATCTTAGGACGGGGGGCTACTGAAGCTTTCTTT. The encoded protein is CASILGRGATEAFF. The chain is built from TRBV19 and TRBJ1-1; D may be TRBD1 (6 bases). V was pared by 7 bases and J by 5 bases, with 17 bases between. There are 14 residues in the CDR3. CDR1 and CDR2 (germline): LNHDA, SQIVND (reference sequence).